A single sample is the source of the 9 T cell receptor beta chains below, sequenced in a study of T cells after yellow fever vaccination. MiXCR was run by TCRdb on the 5' RACE reads, yielding one entry per CDR3 protein. This table holds approximately 170,000 distinct CDR3 sequences, approximately 10% found once. The sample in question was CD8+ T cells sorted from PBMCs, obtained 15 days after the yellow fever booster vaccination. The receptors stem from a man younger than 35 who received the YFV17D yellow fever vaccine.

This clonotype has only a few counts. The rearrangement joins TRBV4-3 to TRBJ2-7; maybe TRBD2 (5 bases). Germline V gene data show CDR1 as LGHNA and CDR2 as YSLEER. The CDR3 consists of 16 residues. The V gene lost 0 bases and the J gene lost 0 bases, with 12 bases spanning the gap. Here the CDR3 DNA reads TGCGCCAGCAGCCAAGAGGAGGCTGGGAGCTCCTACGAGCAGTACTTC. This sequence encodes CASSQEEAGSSYEQYF.

This clonotype was recorded at least ten times. The chain couples TRBV4-2 to TRBJ2-2; possibly TRBD2 for D (6 bases). V was trimmed by 5 bases and J by 2 bases, leaving 12 bases between them. Germline V lookup: CDR1 LGHNA, CDR2 YNFKEQ. CDR3 length: 15 residues. The CDR3 sequence is CASSSRDENTGELFF. CDR3 bases: TGTGCCAGCAGCTCGCGGGACGAAAACACCGGGGAGCTGTTTTTT.

The V and J genes are TRBV6-2 or TRBV6-3 and TRBJ1-1; possibly TRBD1 for D (6 bases). V lost 0 bases to trimming and J lost 4 bases, with 9 bases between them. Germline-derived CDR1 and CDR2 are MNHEY and SVGEGT. The CDR3 runs 14 residues. The CDR3 sequence is CASSYSGRGTEAFF. DNA of the CDR3: TGTGCCAGCAGTTACTCGGGCAGGGGCACTGAAGCTTTCTTT.

This clonotype has only a few counts. This chain connects TRBV9 to TRBJ2-5, with TRBD2 matching over 7 bases. Trimming removed 4 bases from V and 4 bases from J; junction bases left unmatched: 7. The CDR3 sequence is 14 residues long. CDR1 is SGDLS and CDR2 is YYNGEE in the germline V gene. CDR3 in amino acids: CASSQWGGTETQYF. The CDR3 DNA is TGTGCCAGCAGCCAATGGGGGGGTACAGAGACCCAGTACTTC.

This clonotype was found a few times. This rearrangement joins TRBV9 to TRBJ1-6; D gene ambiguous. Trimming removed 4 bases from V and 0 bases from J, with 20 bases in between. This CDR3 comprises 19 residues. CDR1 SGDLS and CDR2 YYNGEE come from the germline V gene. This CDR3 reads CASSQNSGPISSYNSPLHF. Written as DNA, the CDR3 is TGTGCCAGCAGCCAAAATTCTGGACCGATCAGCTCCTATAATTCACCCCTCCACTTT.

This clonotype occurred a few times. This sequence joins TRBV4-1 and TRBJ1-4, with a possible D match to TRBD1 (5 bases). Germline V gene data show CDR1 as MGHRA and CDR2 as YSYEKL. The CDR3 runs to 16 residues. Trimming left V 1 base short and J 4 bases short, with 13 bases between. The CDR3 sequence is CASSQGVRDLNEKLFF. The DNA of the CDR3 is TGCGCCAGCAGCCAAGGCGTCAGGGACCTTAATGAAAAACTGTTTTTT.

This clonotype was counted ten times or more. The genes are TRBV20-1 and TRBJ1-6; D not resolved. The CDR3 loop spans 14 amino acids. Germline V lookup: CDR1 DFQATT, CDR2 SNEGSKA (reference sequence). Trimming pared 0 bases from V and 4 bases from J, leaving 7 bases between. CDR3 sequence (DNA): TGCAGTGCTAGAGATCCCGAATATAATTCACCCCTCCACTTT. It encodes CSARDPEYNSPLHF.

Only a few counts were recorded for this clonotype. The J gene is TRBJ2-7, the V gene TRBV24-1; 12 bases fit TRBD1. Germline CDR1 and CDR2: KGHDR and SFDVKD. The CDR3 spans 17 residues. The J segment lost 0 bases and the V segment lost 4 bases, leaving 6 bases of the junction unmatched. Written as DNA, the CDR3 is TGTGCCACCAGTGACCACCGGGACAGGGGGCTCTCCTACGAGCAGTACGTC. As protein: CATSDHRDRGLSYEQYV.

The J gene is TRBJ2-1, the V gene TRBV7-3, with TRBD2 as a possible D gene (6 bases). This CDR3 region has 15 residues. Trimming cost V 6 bases and J 2 bases, with 14 bases left between them. Per the germline V gene, CDR1 is SGHTA and CDR2 is FQGTGA. This CDR3 reads CASSYGTGAYNEQFF. CDR3 in DNA: TGTGCCAGCAGTTACGGGACTGGAGCCTACAATGAGCAGTTCTTC. The complete variable domain, with remaining parts taken from reference TRBV7-3 and TRBJ2-1, reads GAGVSQTPSNKVTEKGKYVELRCDPISGHTALYWYRQSLGQGPEFLIYFQGTGAADDSGLPNDRFFAVRPEGSVSTLKIQRTERGDSAVYLCASSYGTGAYNEQFFGPGTRLTVL.